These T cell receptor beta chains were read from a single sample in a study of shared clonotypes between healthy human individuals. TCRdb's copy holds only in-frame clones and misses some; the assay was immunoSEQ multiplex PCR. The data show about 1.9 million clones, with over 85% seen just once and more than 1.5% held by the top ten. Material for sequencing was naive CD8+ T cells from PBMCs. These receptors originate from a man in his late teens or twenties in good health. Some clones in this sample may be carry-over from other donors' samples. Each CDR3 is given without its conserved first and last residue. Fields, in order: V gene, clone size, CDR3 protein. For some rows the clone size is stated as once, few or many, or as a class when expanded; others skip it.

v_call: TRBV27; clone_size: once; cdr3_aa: ASSLGRSTDTQY
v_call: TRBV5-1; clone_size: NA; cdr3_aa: ASSPAGQFYGYT
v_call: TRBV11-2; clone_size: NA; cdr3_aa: ASQKTEAF
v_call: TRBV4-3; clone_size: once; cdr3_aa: ASSQSASGYNEQF
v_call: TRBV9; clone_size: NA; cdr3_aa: ASSVGGRGTEAF
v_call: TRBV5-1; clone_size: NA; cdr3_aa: ASSLPGPPSTGELF
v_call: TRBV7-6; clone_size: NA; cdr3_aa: ASSLSTVTLQY
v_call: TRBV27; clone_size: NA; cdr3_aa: ASSFADGYNEQF
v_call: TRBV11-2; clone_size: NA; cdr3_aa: ASSSLDYAPYEQY
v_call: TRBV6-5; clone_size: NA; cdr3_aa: ASSLQREGRETQY
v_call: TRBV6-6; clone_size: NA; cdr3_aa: ASSSLVKDGELF
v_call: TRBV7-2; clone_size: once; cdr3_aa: ASSSGLPNNEQF
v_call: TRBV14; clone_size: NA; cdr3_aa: ASSLGGIGINEQF
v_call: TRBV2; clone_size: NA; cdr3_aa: ASIGGAARETQY
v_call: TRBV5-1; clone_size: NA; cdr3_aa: ASRQAGMSPSYNEQF
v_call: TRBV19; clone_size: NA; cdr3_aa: ASYDSEPQNTEAF
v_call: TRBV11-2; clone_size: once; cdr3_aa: ASSLVGRVYEAF
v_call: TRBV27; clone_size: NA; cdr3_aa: ASSLRNRYTGSYEQY
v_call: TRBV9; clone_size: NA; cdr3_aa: ASSGSGTPEDTQY
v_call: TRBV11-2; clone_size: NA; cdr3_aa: ASSLGPSYEQY
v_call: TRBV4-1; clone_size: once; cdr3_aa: ASSHIGRRGGDQPQH
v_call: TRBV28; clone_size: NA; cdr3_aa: ASTLRGNYGYA
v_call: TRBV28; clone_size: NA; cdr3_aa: ASSLRGSMMIEQF
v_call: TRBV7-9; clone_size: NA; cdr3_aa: ASSLMARVNTEAF
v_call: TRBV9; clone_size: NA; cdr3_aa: ASSVGGGAYEQY
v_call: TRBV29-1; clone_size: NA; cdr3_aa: SVDMRNTEAF
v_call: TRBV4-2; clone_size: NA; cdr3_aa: ASSQIPHEQY
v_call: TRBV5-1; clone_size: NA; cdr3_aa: ASSLSRLAGVTYEQY
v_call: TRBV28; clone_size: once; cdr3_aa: ASSLRPLAGGTETQY
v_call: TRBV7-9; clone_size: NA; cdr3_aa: ASSFGTGSHEQY
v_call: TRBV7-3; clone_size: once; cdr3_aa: ASSTGWGYEQY
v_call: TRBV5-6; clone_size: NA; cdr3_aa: ASSLVGQGTEAF
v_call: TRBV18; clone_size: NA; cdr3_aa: ASSPLDTANTGELF
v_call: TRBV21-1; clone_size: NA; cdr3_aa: ASSATLGAGQGWSSSYEQY
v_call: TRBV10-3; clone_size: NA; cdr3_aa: AISDTPGTGQF
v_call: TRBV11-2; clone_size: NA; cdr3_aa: ASSPRDSFTGELF
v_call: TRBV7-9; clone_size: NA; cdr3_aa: ASSPGTLPYNEQF
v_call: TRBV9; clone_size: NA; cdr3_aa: ASSRDRTPEAF
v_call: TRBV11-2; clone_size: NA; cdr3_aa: ASSLERQEAF
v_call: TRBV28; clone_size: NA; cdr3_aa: ASSPLTRDPYEQY
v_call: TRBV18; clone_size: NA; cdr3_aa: ASSPGDNEQF